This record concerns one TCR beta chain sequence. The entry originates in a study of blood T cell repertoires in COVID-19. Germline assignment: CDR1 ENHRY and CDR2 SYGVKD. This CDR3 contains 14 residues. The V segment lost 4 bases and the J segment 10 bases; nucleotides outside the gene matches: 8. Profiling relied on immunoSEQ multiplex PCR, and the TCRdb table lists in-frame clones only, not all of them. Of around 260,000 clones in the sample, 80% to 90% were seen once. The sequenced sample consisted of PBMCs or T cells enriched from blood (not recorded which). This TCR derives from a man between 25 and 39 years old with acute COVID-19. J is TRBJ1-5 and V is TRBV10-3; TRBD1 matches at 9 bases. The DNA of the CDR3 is TGTGCCATCAGTGGCGGGACAGGGTTAGGCCCCCAGCATTTT. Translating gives CAISGGTGLGPQHF.